This T cell receptor (beta chain) originates from a study of cytomegalovirus exposure and HLA in healthy donors. This CDR3 is 16 amino acids long. The V end lost 9 bases, the J end lost 6 bases, and 26 bases lay between the germline ends. Germline loops: CDR1 SGHTA, CDR2 FQGNSA. Clones were read by immunoSEQ multiplex PCR, and TCRdb kept only the in-frame ones, dropping some. The sample has some 150,000 clones; 85% to 90% are singletons. Sequenced: PBMCs. The TCR was taken from a woman younger than 30 in good health and CMV-seropositive. The J gene is TRBJ1-2, the V gene TRBV7-2, with TRBD1 as a possible D gene (5 bases). The CDR3 reads CASLSQGLGRIDGYTF. The CDR3 coding sequence is TGTGCCAGTCTATCCCAGGGACTCGGAAGGATCGATGGCTACACCTTC.